This T cell receptor (beta chain) was observed in a study of blood T cells in healthy people across ages. Germline values: CDR1 LGHNA, CDR2 YSLEER. The CDR3 contains 18 residues. V shed 0 bases, J shed 4 bases, and the junction held 8 bases outside the gene matches. Together with a sample-barcoded 5' primer, a J-beta primer mix was included in a second PCR lasting roughly 6 to 12 cycles. In TCRdb, the 5' RACE reads were re-called with MiXCR into one record per CDR3 protein. Among 1.5 million to 2 million distinct CDR3 sequences listed, about 49% were seen once. Turning to this clonotype: Its target is unknown.

Study-wide results and limits: Higher diversity, along with more naive CD4+ cells, distinguished long-lived donors from aged donors.

Those donating, healthy Caucasian individuals from Russia, were aged about 6 to 95. Each sample gave at least 6.5 million isolated PBMCs. This chain connects TRBV4-3 to TRBJ2-1, with 11 nucleotides matching TRBD2. The specimen sequenced was blood. The sequence came from a woman between 35 and 50 years old in good health. CDR3 in DNA: TGCGCCAGCAGCCAAGATGGGGTAGCGGGGGGGATTTACAATGAGCAGTTCTTC. This translates into CASSQDGVAGGIYNEQFF.